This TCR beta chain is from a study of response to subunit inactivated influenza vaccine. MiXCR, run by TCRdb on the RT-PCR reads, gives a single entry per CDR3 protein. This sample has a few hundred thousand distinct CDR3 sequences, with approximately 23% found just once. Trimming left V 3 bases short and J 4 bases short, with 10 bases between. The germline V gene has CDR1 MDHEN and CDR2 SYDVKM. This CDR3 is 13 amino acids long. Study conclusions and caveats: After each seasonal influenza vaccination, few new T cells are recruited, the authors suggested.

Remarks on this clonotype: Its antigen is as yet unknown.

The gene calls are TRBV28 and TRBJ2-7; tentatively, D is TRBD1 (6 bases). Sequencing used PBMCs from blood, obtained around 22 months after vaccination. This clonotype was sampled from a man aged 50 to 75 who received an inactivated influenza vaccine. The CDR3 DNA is TGTGCCAGCAGTTTGGGGGCGCATTACGAGCAGTACTTC. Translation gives CASSLGAHYEQYF.